These T cell receptor beta chains were read from a single sample in a study of blood T cell repertoires in COVID-19. Assay: immunoSEQ multiplex PCR; the TCRdb copy retains only in-frame clones and omits some. The sample includes 35,000 to 45,000 clones, about 90% of them seen just once. Input material: peripheral blood. These receptors originate from a man in his fifties or sixties with active COVID-19. The conserved cysteine and the conserved F or W are not part of the CDR3 here.

J: TRBJ1-1; V: TRBV19; CDR3: ASRWGVPNTEAF
J: TRBJ1-4; V: TRBV5-1; CDR3: ASSFEGQGRNEKLF
J: TRBJ2-3; V: TRBV6-1; CDR3: ASSEAAGTDTQY
J: TRBJ2-2; V: TRBV7-8; CDR3: ASNDRGQNTGELF
J: TRBJ2-1; V: TRBV9; CDR3: ASSVERSTHNEQF
J: TRBJ2-2; V: TRBV19; CDR3: AVRNRGTGELF
J: TRBJ2-3; V: TRBV9; CDR3: ASSSEYRSTDTQY
J: TRBJ1-2; V: TRBV6-5; CDR3: ASRQETNYGYT
J: TRBJ2-7; V: TRBV28; CDR3: ASSLGQGAFEQY
J: TRBJ2-1; V: TRBV5-1; CDR3: ASSSRAGVNNEQF
J: TRBJ2-6; V: TRBV28; CDR3: ASSLDKLAPLSGANVLT
J: TRBJ1-6; V: TRBV6-5; CDR3: ASRGQGDNSPLH
J: TRBJ2-3; V: TRBV4-1; CDR3: ASSPRGRAGGSDTQY
J: TRBJ1-4; V: TRBV3-1/TRBV3-2; CDR3: ASSPLRPDSENEKLF
J: TRBJ1-1; V: TRBV19; CDR3: ASSRSVTEAF
J: TRBJ2-7; V: TRBV15; CDR3: ATSRATGQNTLSYEQY
J: TRBJ2-3; V: TRBV2; CDR3: ASSDGTGGTDTQY
J: TRBJ2-7; V: TRBV5-6; CDR3: ASSRGQELFYEQY
J: TRBJ1-4; V: TRBV19; CDR3: ASSRQGRTNEKLF
J: TRBJ2-7; V: TRBV6-5; CDR3: ASSPGPGYYEQY
J: TRBJ2-3; V: TRBV5-1; CDR3: ASSLPLAGSTDTQY
J: TRBJ1-2; V: TRBV27; CDR3: ASSLDRGGGYT
J: TRBJ2-7; V: TRBV20-1; CDR3: SAGVSYEQY
J: TRBJ1-4; V: TRBV11-2; CDR3: ASSGLTGRPNEKLF
J: TRBJ1-5; V: TRBV28; CDR3: ASSAQGNQPQH
J: TRBJ2-7; V: TRBV10-3; CDR3: ATHRDSAYEQY
J: TRBJ2-7; V: TRBV30; CDR3: AWNPLSSGRSEQY
J: TRBJ2-7; V: TRBV11-2; CDR3: ASSSTSGVYEQY
J: TRBJ2-1; V: TRBV30; CDR3: AWSAWSGRAREWYGEQF
J: TRBJ2-5; V: TRBV20-1; CDR3: SGAHPETQY
J: TRBJ1-5; V: TRBV6-8; CDR3: ASSYQSGQGVQPQH
J: TRBJ2-7; V: TRBV7-3; CDR3: ASSLAGGPDEQY
J: TRBJ1-1; V: TRBV7-3; CDR3: ASSPRATANTEAF
J: TRBJ2-5; V: TRBV5-1; CDR3: ASSLGLEGSQY
J: TRBJ2-1; V: TRBV11-2; CDR3: ASSLALAGANEQF
J: TRBJ1-2; V: TRBV28; CDR3: ASSFRDSSNYGYT
J: TRBJ2-1; V: TRBV7-3; CDR3: ASSFGTGGNNEQF
J: TRBJ1-3; V: TRBV25-1; CDR3: ASSDGGNTIY
J: TRBJ2-1; V: TRBV30; CDR3: AWSGGQVNEQF
J: TRBJ1-2; V: TRBV30; CDR3: AWSVLGGHYT
J: TRBJ1-1; V: TRBV6-5; CDR3: ASRSRDTTEAF
J: TRBJ1-2; V: TRBV30; CDR3: AWTLPWHLKIPLYGYT
J: TRBJ2-6; V: TRBV19; CDR3: ASSRGGSGANVLT
J: TRBJ2-7; V: TRBV28; CDR3: ASILRRERSYEQY
J: TRBJ1-2; V: TRBV5-1; CDR3: ASSLQEVEGYT
J: TRBJ2-1; V: TRBV1; CDR3: TSSLGLCGTGNEQF
J: TRBJ2-1; V: TRBV7-3; CDR3: ASSPNGIGGGYNEQF
J: TRBJ2-1; V: TRBV5-1; CDR3: ASSLRTSGRGSYNEQF
J: TRBJ2-2; V: TRBV29-1; CDR3: SVSQGAPDTGELF
J: TRBJ2-7; V: TRBV2; CDR3: ASRVAAYEQY
J: TRBJ2-2; V: TRBV9; CDR3: ASSPKGAGSLGTGELF
J: TRBJ2-3; V: TRBV5-4; CDR3: ASSYDQASTDTQY
J: TRBJ1-2; V: TRBV27; CDR3: ASRGDREVYGYT
J: TRBJ2-2; V: TRBV28; CDR3: ASSPGQGWSGELF
J: TRBJ2-6; V: TRBV3-1/TRBV3-2; CDR3: ASSPRAGANVLT
J: TRBJ2-1; V: TRBV7-7; CDR3: ASSLGQGANNEQF